The T cell receptor (beta chain) under discussion was sequenced for a study of beta chain features in type 1 diabetes. V dropped 6 bases and J dropped 2; count of bases not matched to a gene: 1. The CDR3 has 14 amino acids. Per germline, CDR1 KGHSH and CDR2 LQKENI. cDNA synthesis used the whole RNA isolate, giving expressed TCRB sequences. Sequenced by immunoSEQ multiplex PCR; TCRdb stores in-frame clones only, minus some. The table shows hundreds of thousands of clones, with around an eighth occurring only once. Overall study results and limits: Among all four CD4+ subsets, Type 1 diabetes patients had TCRB CDR3s that were moderately but significantly shorter.

This clone was found a few times. Its antigen remains unknown. The receptor's source is a man younger than 35 with type 1 diabetes. What was sequenced was naive CD4+ T cells from blood. The J gene is TRBJ2-7, the V gene TRBV18; TRBD2 matches 13 bases. CDR3 sequence (DNA): TGTGCCAGCTCCACTAGCGGGAGGGCCTACGAGCAGTACTTC. Its protein product is CASSTSGRAYEQYF.